The present T cell receptor beta chain was sequenced within a study of cytomegalovirus exposure and HLA in healthy donors. CDR1 and CDR2 (germline): LNHDA, SQIVND (reference sequence). The CDR3 runs 12 residues. Between the trimmed V and J ends, which lost 3 bases and 7 bases, there was a span of 7 bases. On this clone itself: Its specificity is unknown. This CDR3 is also generated by other DNA sequences in the sample.

Both 60 Vbeta primers and 13 Jbeta primers went into the PCR. Using immunoSEQ multiplex PCR, the repertoire was profiled, and TCRdb retains in-frame clones only, with some absent. The repertoire holds 150,000 to 200,000 clones, around four fifths seen once, with about a tenth in the top ten. Overall study findings and caveats: Reportedly, diagnosis of cytomegalovirus status by the classifier showed high specificity and sensitivity. Presence/absence analysis assumed near-uniform sequencing depth across donors.

The gene calls are TRBV19 and TRBJ2-1; no definite D call. The source material was PBMCs. The receptor comes from a man aged 18 to 35 in good health and CMV-seropositive. CDR3 DNA sequence: TGTGCCAGTAGTATTGCCGGGAATGAGCAGTTCTTC. Residues: CASSIAGNEQFF.